A single sample gave rise to the 22 T cell receptor beta chains below, sequenced in a study of tumour-infiltrating T cells in Burkitt lymphoma. This table comes from immunoSEQ multiplex PCR, and its TCRdb copy is limited to in-frame clones, with some not included. Of 4,500 to 5,000 clones listed, around an eighth are singletons. Sequenced: tumor tissue. These receptors were taken from a human donor with Burkitt lymphoma.

The CDR3: CASSPLDGYEQYF. CDR3 in DNA: TGCGCCAGCAGCCCTCTCGACGGCTACGAGCAGTACTTC. V is TRBV4-1 and J is TRBJ2-7, with D uncertain. CDR3 length: 13 residues. From germline, CDR1 is MGHRA and CDR2 YSYEKL. Trimming removed 4 bases from V and 3 bases from J, with 10 bases in between.

Sample share makes this clone large. The rearrangement joins TRBV7-9 to TRBJ1-5, with D possibly being TRBD1 (5 bases). V shed 6 bases and J shed 3 bases, with 12 bases lying between them. This CDR3 has 14 amino acids. Germline CDR1 SEHNR, CDR2 FQNEAQ (reference sequence). The CDR3 reads CASSSGGPNQPQHF. The CDR3 DNA is TGTGCCAGCAGTTCCGGGGGACCCAATCAGCCCCAGCATTTT.

This clone was seen more than once but under ten times. This chain links TRBV2 with TRBJ1-1; maybe TRBD1 (6 bases). The length of the CDR3 is 14 residues. Germline V gene data show CDR1 as SNHLY and CDR2 as FYNNEI. V lost 2 bases to trimming and J lost 2 bases, with 9 bases between them. The chain's CDR3 is CASSEQGINTEAFF. The CDR3 region has the DNA TGTGCCAGCAGTGAACAGGGGATAAACACTGAAGCTTTCTTT.

This clone was counted only a few times. The gene calls are TRBV28 and TRBJ1-2, with a tentative D call TRBD1 (5 bases). The V gene's germline CDR1 is MDHEN and CDR2 SYDVKM. Deletions cut 2 bases from V and 2 bases from J, with 15 bases between. There are 16 residues in the CDR3. This CDR3 is CASSLPGQGRNYGYTF. The CDR3 nucleotides read TGTGCCAGCAGTTTACCCGGACAAGGCCGCAACTATGGCTACACCTTC.

Only a few counts were recorded for this clone. The chain has TRBV7-8 and TRBJ2-2; D gene uncertain. This CDR3 spans 14 amino acids. CDR1 is SGHVS, CDR2 FQNEAQ, per germline. V was clipped by 7 bases and J by 2 bases, with 11 bases between them. The CDR3 coding sequence is TGTGCCAGCAAAATGGCAGAAAACACCGGGGAGCTGTTTTTT. Translation gives CASKMAENTGELFF.

This clone turned up a few times. This rearrangement joins TRBV7-8 to TRBJ1-1; tentative D call: TRBD1 (6 bases). Germline lookup yields CDR1 SGHVS and CDR2 FQNEAQ. V lost 3 bases and J lost 7, with 15 bases in between. The CDR3 runs to 14 residues. The CDR3 here is CASSLMAGANEAFF. CDR3 DNA sequence: TGTGCCAGCAGCTTGATGGCAGGGGCTAATGAAGCTTTCTTT.

This clone was counted between two and nine times. The chain has TRBV5-1 and TRBJ1-1; D perhaps matches TRBD1 (6 bases). Germline loops: CDR1 SGHRS, CDR2 YFSETQ. Trimming shortened V by 5 bases and J by 6 bases, and 17 bases separated the two germline ends. CDR3 length: 14 residues. This chain's CDR3 is CASSNPQGRAEAFF. CDR3 nucleotides: TGCGCCAGCAGTAACCCACAGGGACGGGCTGAAGCTTTCTTT.

This chain joins TRBV29-1 and TRBJ1-1; TRBD1 is a possible D gene (5 bases). The CDR3 runs to 16 residues. Germline CDR1 reads SQVTM; CDR2 reads ANQGSEA. Deletions cut 2 bases from V and 7 bases from J, with 23 bases between. The CDR3 region has the DNA TGCAGCGTTGAATATCGCGGGACGGGGGTGTTAGGTGAAGCTTTCTTT. Translated: CSVEYRGTGVLGEAFF. The full variable domain, completed using reference TRBV29-1 and TRBJ1-1, is SAVISQKPSRDICQRGTSLTIQCQVDSQVTMMFWYRQQPGQSLTLIATANQGSEATYESGFVIDKFPISRPNLTFSTLTVSNMSPEDSSIYLCSVEYRGTGVLGEAFFGQGTRLTVV.

This clone was seen only a few times. The J gene is TRBJ1-5, the V gene TRBV11-2; D not certain. The ends were cut back, 5 bases at V and 5 bases at J, with 10 bases in the middle. Germline lookup yields CDR1 SGHAT and CDR2 FQNNGV. The CDR3 loop spans 13 amino acids. The CDR3 here is CASSPGPHQPQHF. The CDR3 DNA reads as TGTGCCAGCAGCCCCGGGCCTCATCAGCCCCAGCATTTT.

This clone was seen a handful of times. The CDR3 DNA follows: TGCGCCAGCAGCTTGCCCCTGGCAGGGGTTTACAATGAGCAGTTCTTC. This encodes CASSLPLAGVYNEQFF. This chain joins TRBV5-1 and TRBJ2-1, with D possibly matching TRBD1 (6 bases). The CDR3 covers 16 residues. V dropped 1 base and J dropped 4 bases, with 15 bases sitting between them. Germline V gives CDR1 SGHRS, CDR2 YFSETQ.

This clone was detected only a few times. V gene TRBV9 combines with J gene TRBJ2-5, with no clear D. Germline assignment: CDR1 SGDLS and CDR2 YYNGEE. The germline V and J ends were trimmed by 2 bases and 4 bases, with 9 bases remaining between them. This CDR3 is 13 amino acids long. CDR3 nucleotides: TGTGCCAGCAGCGTCTTTCCGGGAGAGACCCAGTACTTC. Amino acids: CASSVFPGETQYF.

In this sample, this clone turned up a few times. Other DNA sequences of this sample code for an identical CDR3. This chain joins TRBV7-8 and TRBJ1-1; D perhaps matches TRBD1 (6 bases). Between the trimmed V and J ends, which lost 1 base and 3 bases, there was a span of 9 bases. The CDR3 is made up of 14 amino acids. The germline V gene has CDR1 SGHVS and CDR2 FQNEAQ. The CDR3, as DNA: TGTGCCAGCAGCTTAGGCAGGGGCGACACTGAAGCTTTCTTT. Protein sequence: CASSLGRGDTEAFF.

This clone was observed a few times. The gene calls are TRBV25-1 and TRBJ1-1; D is perhaps TRBD1 (5 bases). This CDR3 contains 12 residues. The germline V gene encodes CDR1 MGHDK and CDR2 SYGVNS. The V gene lost 4 bases and the J gene lost 8 bases, with 11 bases spanning the gap. DNA of the CDR3: TGTGCCAGCAGTGTTTGGGGCCGAGAAGCTTTCTTT. It specifies CASSVWGREAFF.

The table lists this clone with a few counts. This chain uses TRBV5-6 with TRBJ2-7; D uncertain. Deletions cut 4 bases from V and 2 bases from J, with 13 bases between. Germline loops: CDR1 SGHDT, CDR2 YYEEEE. CDR3 length equals 14 residues. DNA for the CDR3: TGTGCCAGCAGCGCCCCGACTGCGACCTACGAGCAGTACTTC. Translating gives CASSAPTATYEQYF.

The gene calls are TRBV9 and TRBJ1-1; a possible D gene is TRBD1 (5 bases). The germline gives CDR1 SGDLS, CDR2 YYNGEE. The CDR3 sequence is 15 residues long. Between the trimmed V and J ends, which lost 4 bases and 4 bases, there was a span of 17 bases. In DNA, the CDR3 is TGTGCCAGCAGCTTAGACGGGAGGGGTAGCACTGAAGCTTTCTTT. Protein sequence: CASSLDGRGSTEAFF.

A few counts support this clone. The V gene is TRBV5-8, the J gene TRBJ2-2, with D tentatively TRBD2 (5 bases). Trimming left V 10 bases short and J 5 bases short, with 21 bases between. CDR1 is SGHTS, CDR2 YDEGEE, per germline. CDR3 size: 15 residues. CDR3 nucleotides: TGTGCCGCCGAAGGGAGTACCACGGGAACCGGGGAGCTGTTTTTT. This gives the protein CAAEGSTTGTGELFF.

Only a few counts were recorded for this clone. The CDR3 bases are TGTGCCAGCAGTTTATCGAGTCAGGACACTGAAGCTTTCTTT. Its protein is CASSLSSQDTEAFF. This sequence joins TRBV27 and TRBJ1-1; the D is unclear. The CDR3 is 14 amino acids. The germline V gene encodes CDR1 MNHEY and CDR2 SMNVEV (reference sequence). V lost 0 bases to trimming and J lost 3 bases, with 8 bases between them.

The rearrangement uses TRBV5-1 and TRBJ2-2, with D tentatively TRBD2 (5 bases). This CDR3 comprises 16 residues. The germline V and J ends were trimmed by 5 bases and 8 bases, with 22 bases remaining between them. Germline V gene lookup returns CDR1 SGHRS and CDR2 YFSETQ. In DNA form, the CDR3 reads TGCGCCAGCAGTGAGAGAGGGCGGTCCGTCCCGGGGGAGCTGTTTTTT. Translated, it gives CASSERGRSVPGELFF.

The chain is built from TRBV5-4 and TRBJ2-1; TRBD2 matches 13 bases. The germline CDR1 and CDR2 sequences are SGHNT and YYREEE (reference sequence). Losses at the gene ends were 3 bases for V and 12 bases for J; bases not matched to a gene: 12. CDR3 length: 16 residues. The DNA of the CDR3 is TGTGCCAGCAGCTCGGACGGGACTAGCGGGATCTGGGTGCAGTTCTTC. Its protein is CASSSDGTSGIWVQFF.

The chain recombines TRBV6-6 with TRBJ2-5, with no clear D. The CDR3 runs 16 residues. CDR1 MNHNY and CDR2 SVGAGI come from the germline V gene (reference sequence). The V end was cut by 4 bases, the J end by 2 bases, with 17 bases between. In DNA form, the CDR3 reads TGTGCCAGCAGTTCCTGGCCCTTGATGGGGCAAGAGACCCAGTACTTC. The encoded protein is CASSSWPLMGQETQYF.

On this clone: An end of the junction does not agree with germline; a read error may underlie this. At the DNA level, this CDR3 is encoded by other sequences in the same sample as well. The chain is built from TRBV4-3 and TRBJ1-3; D is undetermined. CDR1 is LGHNA, CDR2 YSLEER, per germline. This CDR3 has 15 residues. The CDR3 sequence: CASSYGVTAGNTIYF. CDR3 sequence (DNA): TGCGCTAGCAGCTATGGGGTTACAGCTGGAAACACCATATATTTT.

This sequence joins TRBV2 and TRBJ2-2; D perhaps matches TRBD2 (5 bases). Germline V gene lookup returns CDR1 SNHLY and CDR2 FYNNEI. Trimming removed 7 bases from V and 1 base from J, with 7 bases in between. The CDR3 sequence is 13 residues long. The CDR3 reads CASNRENTGELFF. The CDR3 nucleotides read TGTGCCAGCAATCGGGAGAACACCGGGGAGCTGTTTTTT.